What follows is one T cell receptor (beta chain) and its context. Its antigen is still unknown. Within one base of it there is no much larger clone, and no base qualities were kept. Taken with the paper, the label for time point translates to: baseline before first vaccination. Vaccinee samples were obtained from the UK trials COV001 and COV002, which included a single-blind randomized controlled phase 2/3 trial of AZD1222 (ChAdOx1 nCoV-19) in healthy adults. For TCRbeta chain sequencing, PBMC samples were collected from trial participants at day 0 and at day 28 after the second dose. The data originate from a study of T cell responses to AZD1222 COVID-19 vaccine (dated by TCRdb to 2020 to 2022). Turning to the overall study: AZD1222 recipients given second doses at about 4 weeks or at about 12 weeks were pooled, since spike-specific TCR depth and breadth were not found to differ between the two schedules. A total of about 230 trial participants underwent TCR sequencing, of whom some 210 received two doses of AZD1222 and about 26 received two doses of the MenACWY control vaccine. Enrollment into the trials was organized by age into subgroups of 18-55, 56-69 and 70-plus years, and those subgroups contained around 150, 28 and 57 TCR-sequenced participants, respectively.

The CDR3 regions of human TCRbeta chains were analyzed by immunosequencing. In the original analysis: TCRs in the repertoires were matched against a reference library of SARS-CoV-2-specific TCRs that had been generated with the MIRA antigen-specificity platform. Breadth was defined as the fraction of unique TCRs that were SARS-CoV-2-associated, and depth was defined as the fraction of total T cells that were SARS-CoV-2-associated. Using the MIRA data, each spike-specific TCR was assigned both to the spike region to which the TCR was reactive and to a CD4 or CD8 class. Log10-transformed breadth and depth values were compared by one-way ANOVA with Sidak's multiple comparisons tests. In TCRdb, the immuneACCESS table is reduced to in-frame sequences with V and J assigned. These tables do not hold every clone; where another copy was compared, an unresolved V gene accounts for under half, and the others remain unexplained. The V and J calls and clone size are taken from that table; D and trimming were inferred from the DNA. This sample lists 75,000 to 100,000 clones; about 89% were detected once. The top ten clones comprise under 2.5% of the sample.

Results and caveats for the whole study, not just this receptor: After two AZD1222 doses, spike-specific TCR breadth and depth were significantly higher than at day 0 and than in MenACWY recipients. Conclusions about previously exposed vaccinees are limited, since just six AZD1222 recipients were seropositive for SARS-CoV-2 at baseline. The 56-69-year group was small, and its depth increase did not reach significance, likely because of low power. Nearly half of unique spike-specific TCRs reportedly recognized epitopes outside regions mutated in the B.1.351 and B.1.1.7 variants. No day 14 peak-response samples were available, so repertoires were characterized only after the peak T cell response. The whole spike protein was spanned by vaccine-associated CD4 TCRs, and dominant responses were seen in regions 160-218 and 743-854. Participants were mostly white British and included more females than males, and it was suggested by the authors that clonal diversity may have been underestimated.

The germline V gene supplies CDR1 WSHSY and CDR2 SAAADI. From the cysteine through the phenylalanine, the CDR3 covers 13 amino acids. This entry keeps only the CDR3 DNA: 39 bases, framed from base 1. V is cut back by 10 bases and J by 9 bases, with 9 bases in the junction unmatched. This receptor chain uses TRBV10-2 and TRBJ1-6; 7 central bases correspond to TRBD1. This sequence originates from an adult in good health. The specimen was peripheral blood, collected on day 0 of AZD1222 vaccination. The CDR3 reads CATTPTGSSPLHF. The nucleotide sequence reads TGCGCCACGACGCCGACAGGGTCTTCACCCCTCCACTTT.